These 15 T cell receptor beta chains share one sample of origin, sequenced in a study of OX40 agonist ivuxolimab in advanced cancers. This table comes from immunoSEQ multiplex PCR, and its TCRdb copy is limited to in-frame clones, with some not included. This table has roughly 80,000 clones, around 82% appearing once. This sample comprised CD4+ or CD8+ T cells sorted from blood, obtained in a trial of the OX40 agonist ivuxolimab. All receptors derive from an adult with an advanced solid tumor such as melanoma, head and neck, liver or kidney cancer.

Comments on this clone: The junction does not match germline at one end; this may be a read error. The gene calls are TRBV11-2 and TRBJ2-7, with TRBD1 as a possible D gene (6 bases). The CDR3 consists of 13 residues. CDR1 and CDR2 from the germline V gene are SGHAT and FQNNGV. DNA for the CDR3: TGTGCCAGCAGCTTAGGGACGATGGACAGAGCGCACTTC. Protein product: CASSLGTMDRAHF.

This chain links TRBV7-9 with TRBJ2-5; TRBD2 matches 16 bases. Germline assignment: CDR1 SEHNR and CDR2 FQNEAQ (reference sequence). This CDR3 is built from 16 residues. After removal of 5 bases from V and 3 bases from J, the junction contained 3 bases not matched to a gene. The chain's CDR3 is CASSLGLAGGEETQYF. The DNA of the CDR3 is TGTGCCAGCAGCCTGGGACTAGCGGGAGGGGAAGAGACCCAGTACTTC.

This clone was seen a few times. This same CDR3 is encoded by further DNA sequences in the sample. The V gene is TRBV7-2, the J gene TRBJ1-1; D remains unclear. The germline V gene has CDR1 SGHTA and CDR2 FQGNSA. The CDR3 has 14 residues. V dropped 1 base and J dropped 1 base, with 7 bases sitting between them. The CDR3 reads CASSLGGRNTEAFF. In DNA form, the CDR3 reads TGTGCCAGCAGCTTAGGTGGCAGGAACACTGAAGCTTTCTTT.

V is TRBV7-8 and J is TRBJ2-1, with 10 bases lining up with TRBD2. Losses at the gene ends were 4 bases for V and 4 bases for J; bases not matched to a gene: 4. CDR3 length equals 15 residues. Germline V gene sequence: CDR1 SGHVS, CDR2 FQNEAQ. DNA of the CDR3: TGTGCCAGCAGCTCTACTAGCGGGGTGTACAATGAGCAGTTCTTC. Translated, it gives CASSSTSGVYNEQFF.

The CDR3 DNA follows: TGTGCCAGCAGTGAAATGGGCATGAACACTGAAGCTTTCTTT. It specifies CASSEMGMNTEAFF. The genes are TRBV2 and TRBJ1-1, with no clear D. CDR3 length: 14 amino acids. Trimming took off 2 bases at V and 0 bases at J, with 7 bases between the two ends. Germline values: CDR1 SNHLY, CDR2 FYNNEI. The variable domain in full, completed from reference TRBV2 and TRBJ1-1, reads EPEVTQTPSHQVTQMGQEVILRCVPISNHLYFYWYRQILGQKVEFLVSFYNNEISEKSEIFDDQFSVERPDGSNFTLKIRSTKLEDSAMYFCASSEMGMNTEAFFGQGTRLTVV.

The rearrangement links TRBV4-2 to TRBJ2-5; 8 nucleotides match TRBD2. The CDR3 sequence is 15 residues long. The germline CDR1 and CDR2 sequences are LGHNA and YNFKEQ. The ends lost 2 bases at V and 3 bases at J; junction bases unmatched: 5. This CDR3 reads CASSQPGLAEETQYF. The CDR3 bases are TGTGCCAGCAGCCAACCCGGACTAGCAGAAGAGACCCAGTACTTC.

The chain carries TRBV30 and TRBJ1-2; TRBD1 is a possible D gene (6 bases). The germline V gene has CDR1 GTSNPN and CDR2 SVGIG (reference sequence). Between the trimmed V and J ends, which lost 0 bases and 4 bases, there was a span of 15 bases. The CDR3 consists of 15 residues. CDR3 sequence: CAWSVGGARGYGYTF. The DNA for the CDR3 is TGTGCCTGGAGTGTAGGGGGGGCGCGGGGCTATGGCTACACCTTC. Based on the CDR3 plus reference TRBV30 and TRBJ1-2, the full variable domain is SQTIHQWPATLVQPVGSPLSLECTVEGTSNPNLYWYRQAAGRGLQLLFYSVGIGQISSEVPQNLSASRPQDRQFILSSKKLLLSDSGFYLCAWSVGGARGYGYTFGSGTRLTVV.

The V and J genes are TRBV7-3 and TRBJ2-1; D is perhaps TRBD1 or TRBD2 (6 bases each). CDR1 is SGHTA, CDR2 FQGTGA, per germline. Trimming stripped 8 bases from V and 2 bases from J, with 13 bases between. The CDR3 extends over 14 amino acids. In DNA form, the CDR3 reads TGTGCCAGCTCTAAGGGGGAGGCCTACAATGAGCAGTTCTTC. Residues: CASSKGEAYNEQFF.

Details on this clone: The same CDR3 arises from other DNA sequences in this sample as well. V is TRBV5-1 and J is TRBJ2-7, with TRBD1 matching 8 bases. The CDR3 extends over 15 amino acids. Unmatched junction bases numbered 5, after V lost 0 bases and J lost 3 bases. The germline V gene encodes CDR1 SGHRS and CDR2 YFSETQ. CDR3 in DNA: TGCGCCAGCAGCTTGGATGCAGGGGGCTTCTACGAGCAGTACTTC. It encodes CASSLDAGGFYEQYF.

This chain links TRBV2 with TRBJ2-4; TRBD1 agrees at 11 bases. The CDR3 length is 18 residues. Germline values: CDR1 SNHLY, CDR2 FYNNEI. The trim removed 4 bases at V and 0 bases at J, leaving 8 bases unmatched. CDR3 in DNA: TGTGCCAGCAGTGTCAGGACAGGGGGCTTACTAGCCAAAAACATTCAGTACTTC. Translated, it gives CASSVRTGGLLAKNIQYF.

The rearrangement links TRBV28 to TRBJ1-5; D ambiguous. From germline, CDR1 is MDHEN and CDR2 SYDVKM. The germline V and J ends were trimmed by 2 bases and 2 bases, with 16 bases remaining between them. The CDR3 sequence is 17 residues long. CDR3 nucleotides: TGTGCCAGCAGTTTAGAGAGGGCCGGAGGCGGCAATCAGCCCCAGCATTTT. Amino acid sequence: CASSLERAGGGNQPQHF.

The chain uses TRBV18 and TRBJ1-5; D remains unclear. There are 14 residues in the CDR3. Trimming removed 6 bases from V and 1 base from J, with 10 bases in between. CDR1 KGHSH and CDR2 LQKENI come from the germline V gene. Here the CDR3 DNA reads TGTGCCAGCTCCTCTGACTGGAGCAATCAGCCCCAGCATTTT. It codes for CASSSDWSNQPQHF.

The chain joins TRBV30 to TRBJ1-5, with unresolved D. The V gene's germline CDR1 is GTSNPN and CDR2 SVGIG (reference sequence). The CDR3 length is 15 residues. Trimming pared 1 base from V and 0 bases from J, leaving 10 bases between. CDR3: CAWSANGNSNQPQHF. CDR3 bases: TGTGCCTGGAGTGCTAACGGAAATAGCAATCAGCCCCAGCATTTT.

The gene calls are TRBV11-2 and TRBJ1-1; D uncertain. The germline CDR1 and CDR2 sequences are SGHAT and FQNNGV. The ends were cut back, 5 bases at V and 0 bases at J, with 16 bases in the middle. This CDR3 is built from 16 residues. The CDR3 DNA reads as TGTGCCAGCAGCCTAGGTCCTGATCGGTTGAACACTGAAGCTTTCTTT. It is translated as CASSLGPDRLNTEAFF.

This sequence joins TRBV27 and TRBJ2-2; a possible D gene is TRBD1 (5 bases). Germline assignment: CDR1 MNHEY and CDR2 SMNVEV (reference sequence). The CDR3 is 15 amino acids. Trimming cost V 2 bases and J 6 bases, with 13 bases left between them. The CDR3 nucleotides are TGTGCCAGCAGTTTAACGGGCAGGGTCGCCGGGGAGCTGTTTTTT. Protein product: CASSLTGRVAGELFF.